This paragraph covers one T cell receptor (beta chain) sequence. In this sample, this clone turned up once. No cognate antigen has been identified for it. No base-level quality is on record; no much larger clone is a single base apart. The immunoSEQ kit was used, according to the manufacturer's recommendations, to generate TCR beta libraries from genomic DNA. To prepare libraries, a first multiplex PCR with proprietary primers was run, followed by a second PCR that added unique barcodes, and a bead cleanup was done after each round. Each sample batch included a kit-provided positive control reaction and a negative control reaction. The final libraries were assessed on an Agilent 4200 TapeStation D1000 ScreenTape, pooled by volume, and quantified by qPCR. Sequencing was performed on an Illumina NextSeq500 with a MidOutput 150-cycle cartridge, and 156 Read1 and 15 Index1 cycles were run with kit custom primers. The pooled library was loaded at roughly 0.94 pM with a roughly 22% PhiX control spike-in. As for the authors' bioinformatics: Vendor-processed data were analyzed in R, and a clonotype was defined as all T cells sharing the same CDR3 nucleotide sequence. For clone abundance analyses, frequencies were normalized to the 10,000 most abundant clones per sample. Public T cell clones, which averaged fewer than five per sample, were excluded before analysis. Tumor-enriched and baseline blood-enriched clonotypes were defined by at least a 32-fold difference in abundance between compartments. A beta-binomial differential abundance model was used to identify clonotypes that expanded or contracted between blood time points. The Baroni-Urbani and Buser coefficient was used to measure tumor-blood repertoire similarity, and groups were compared with two-tailed Wilcoxon tests in R. TCRdb's version of the immuneACCESS table is confined to in-frame rearrangements and falls short of the full clone set. An unresolved V gene accounts for under half of the shortfall where checked; the remainder is of unknown origin. The DNA gave D and trimming, while V, J and clone size come from that table. This sample lists 140,000 or so clones; approximately 90% were detected once. The top ten constitute about 12% of the sample.

This sample is drawn from a study of radiation and T cells in renal cell carcinoma (dated by TCRdb to between 2020 and 2021). For context, the study as a whole: The samples were obtained from a clinical trial, where primary renal cell carcinomas were treated with 15 Gy stereotactic body radiation therapy and then removed by nephrectomy 4 weeks afterward. A total of 4 million to 5 million unique CDR3 nucleotide sequences, encoding some 2,700,000 unique CDR3 amino acid sequences, were found across all 50 or so samples. In total, about 51 samples underwent TCR beta sequencing: about 26 tumors plus 27 peripheral blood samples. Overall results and qualifications from the work: Effects of radiation dose or scheduling on the TCR repertoire could not be addressed with the single-armed trial design. In blood, the top tumor clonotypes increased between baseline and 2 weeks post-radiation and then shrank by 4 weeks, which suggests that tumor-resident clones expanded only transiently. Because pretreatment tumor biopsies were not available, the baseline intratumoral presence of clonotypes could not be determined. Blood repertoire dynamics were not followed beyond 4 weeks after treatment.

The sample's time point, from its label and the paper: baseline pretreatment blood. The treatment or condition label corresponds to: 15 Gy SBRT to primary tumor, nephrectomy 4 weeks later. Serial peripheral blood from radiation-treated patients was sampled at baseline, 2 weeks and 4 weeks after SBRT to track tumor-enriched clonotypes. Renal cell carcinoma with clear cell pathology was present in all patients. Genomic DNA for TCR sequencing was prepared using the QIAamp DNA Blood Mini Kit (Qiagen). The analyses included only samples that passed all quality control checks. CDR1 and CDR2, per the germline V gene, are SGHRS and YFSETQ. Spanning cysteine to phenylalanine, the CDR3 consists of 14 amino acids. Only the CDR3 part of the read is kept: 42 bases, read in frame from the first base. The trim is 0 bases for V and 4 bases for J, with a gap of 8 bases between the germline ends.

Sequenced here: blood, sampled from a patient whose treatment included radiotherapy and nephrectomy. The rearranged segments are TRBV5-1 and TRBJ2-1, with no confident D gene call. The TCR sequence derives from a woman in her fifties or sixties with renal cell carcinoma. The DNA sequence reads TGCGCCAGCAGCTTGGACGCGGTGTACAATGAGCAGTTCTTC. Protein translation: CASSLDAVYNEQFF.